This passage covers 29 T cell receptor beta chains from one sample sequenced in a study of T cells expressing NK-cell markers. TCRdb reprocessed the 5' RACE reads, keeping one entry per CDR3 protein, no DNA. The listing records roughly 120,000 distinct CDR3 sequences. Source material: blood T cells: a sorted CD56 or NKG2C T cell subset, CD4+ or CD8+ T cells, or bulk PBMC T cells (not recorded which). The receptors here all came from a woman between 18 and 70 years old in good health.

The CDR3 loop reads CASSLVGDLTDTQYF. V is TRBV12-3 or TRBV12-4 and J is TRBJ2-3; TCRdb's D call, TRBD1, is unchecked because there is no DNA. The CDR3 spans 15 residues.

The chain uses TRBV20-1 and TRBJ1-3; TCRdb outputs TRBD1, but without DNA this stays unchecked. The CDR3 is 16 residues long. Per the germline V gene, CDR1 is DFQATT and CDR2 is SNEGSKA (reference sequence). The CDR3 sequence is CSARGPSTGVGNTIYF.

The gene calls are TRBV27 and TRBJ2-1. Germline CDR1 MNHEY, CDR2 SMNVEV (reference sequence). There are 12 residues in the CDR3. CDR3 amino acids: CASSFGSNEQFF.

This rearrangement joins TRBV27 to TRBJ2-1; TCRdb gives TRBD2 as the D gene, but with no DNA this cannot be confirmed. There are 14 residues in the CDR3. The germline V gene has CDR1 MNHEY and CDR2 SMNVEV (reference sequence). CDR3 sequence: CASSLSTSSGEQFF.

Here the CDR3 reads CASNIIRGQGIAKNIQYF. The chain links TRBV28 to TRBJ2-4; without DNA, the TCRdb call of TRBD1 cannot be checked. CDR1 is MDHEN, CDR2 SYDVKM, per germline. The CDR3 has 18 amino acids. The entire variable domain, with the rest obtained from reference TRBV28 and TRBJ2-4, is as follows: DVKVTQSSRYLVKRTGEKVFLECVQDMDHENMFWYRQDPGLGLRLIYFSYDVKMKEKGDIPEGYSVSREKKERFSLILESASTNQTSMYLCASNIIRGQGIAKNIQYFGAGTRLSVL.

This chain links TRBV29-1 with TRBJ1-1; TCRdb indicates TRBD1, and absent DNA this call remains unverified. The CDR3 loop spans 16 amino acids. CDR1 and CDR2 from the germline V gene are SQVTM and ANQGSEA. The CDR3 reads CSVLSPGHQGGTEAFF. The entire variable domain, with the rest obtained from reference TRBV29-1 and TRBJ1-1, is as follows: SAVISQKPSRDICQRGTSLTIQCQVDSQVTMMFWYRQQPGQSLTLIATANQGSEATYESGFVIDKFPISRPNLTFSTLTVSNMSPEDSSIYLCSVLSPGHQGGTEAFFGQGTRLTVV.

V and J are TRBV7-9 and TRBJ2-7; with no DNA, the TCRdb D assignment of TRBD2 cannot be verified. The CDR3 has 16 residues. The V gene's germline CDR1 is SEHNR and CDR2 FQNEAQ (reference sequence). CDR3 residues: CASSLAGTSAAYEQYF.

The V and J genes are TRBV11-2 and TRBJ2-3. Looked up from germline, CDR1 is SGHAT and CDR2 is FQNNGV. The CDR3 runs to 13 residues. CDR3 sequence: CASSHVGTDTQYF.

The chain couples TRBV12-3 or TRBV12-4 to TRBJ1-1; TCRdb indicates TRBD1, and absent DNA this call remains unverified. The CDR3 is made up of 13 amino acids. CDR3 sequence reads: CASESGGDTEAFF.

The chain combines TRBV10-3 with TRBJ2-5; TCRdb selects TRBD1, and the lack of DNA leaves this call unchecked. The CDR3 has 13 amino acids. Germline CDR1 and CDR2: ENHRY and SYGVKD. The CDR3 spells CAISGGGGETQYF.

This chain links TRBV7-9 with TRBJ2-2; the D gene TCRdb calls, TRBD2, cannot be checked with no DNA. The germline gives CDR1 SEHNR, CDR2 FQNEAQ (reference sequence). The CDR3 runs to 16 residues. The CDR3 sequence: CASSPLAGAISGELFF.

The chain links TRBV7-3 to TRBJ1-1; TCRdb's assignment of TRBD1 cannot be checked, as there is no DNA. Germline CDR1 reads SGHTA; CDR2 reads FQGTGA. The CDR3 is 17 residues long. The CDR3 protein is CASSLSPAGARFTEAFF. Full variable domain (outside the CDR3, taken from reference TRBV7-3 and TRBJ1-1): GAGVSQTPSNKVTEKGKYVELRCDPISGHTALYWYRQSLGQGPEFLIYFQGTGAADDSGLPNDRFFAVRPEGSVSTLKIQRTERGDSAVYLCASSLSPAGARFTEAFFGQGTRLTVV.

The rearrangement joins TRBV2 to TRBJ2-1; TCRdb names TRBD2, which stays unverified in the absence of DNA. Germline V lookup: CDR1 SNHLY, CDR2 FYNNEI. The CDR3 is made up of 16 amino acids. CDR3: CASSVDLVGSYNEQFF.

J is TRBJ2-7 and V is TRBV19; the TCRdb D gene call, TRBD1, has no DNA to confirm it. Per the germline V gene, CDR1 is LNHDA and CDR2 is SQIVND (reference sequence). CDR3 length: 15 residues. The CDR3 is CASSIGQGFSYEQYF.

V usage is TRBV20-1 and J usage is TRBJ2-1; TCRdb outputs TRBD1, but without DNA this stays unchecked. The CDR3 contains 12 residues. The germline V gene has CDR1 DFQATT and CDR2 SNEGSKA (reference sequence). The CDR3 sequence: CSARSGYNEQFF.

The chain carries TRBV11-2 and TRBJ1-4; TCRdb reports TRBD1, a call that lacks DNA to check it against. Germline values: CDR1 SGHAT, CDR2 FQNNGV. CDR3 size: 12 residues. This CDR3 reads CASSSQEEKLFF.

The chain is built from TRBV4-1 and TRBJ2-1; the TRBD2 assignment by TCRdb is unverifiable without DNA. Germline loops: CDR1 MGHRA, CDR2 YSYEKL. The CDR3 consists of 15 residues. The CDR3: CASSLTSGWDNEQFF.

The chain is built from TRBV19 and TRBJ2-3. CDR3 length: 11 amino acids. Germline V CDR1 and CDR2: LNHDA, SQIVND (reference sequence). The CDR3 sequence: CASQDTDTQYF.

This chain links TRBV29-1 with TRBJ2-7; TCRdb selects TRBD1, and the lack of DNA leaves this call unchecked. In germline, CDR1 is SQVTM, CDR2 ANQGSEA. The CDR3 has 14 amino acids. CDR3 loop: CSVEIPGQTYEQYF.

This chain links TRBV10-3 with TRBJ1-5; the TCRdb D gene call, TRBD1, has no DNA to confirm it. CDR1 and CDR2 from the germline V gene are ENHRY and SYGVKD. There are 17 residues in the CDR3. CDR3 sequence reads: CATSHPRGQVGDQPQHF.

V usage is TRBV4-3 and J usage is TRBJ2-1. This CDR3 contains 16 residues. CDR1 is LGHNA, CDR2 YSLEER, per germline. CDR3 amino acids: CASSQDSGRTYNEQFF.

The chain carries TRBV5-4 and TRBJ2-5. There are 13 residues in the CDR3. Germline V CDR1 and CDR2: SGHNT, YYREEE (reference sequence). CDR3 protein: CASSLSDQETQYF.

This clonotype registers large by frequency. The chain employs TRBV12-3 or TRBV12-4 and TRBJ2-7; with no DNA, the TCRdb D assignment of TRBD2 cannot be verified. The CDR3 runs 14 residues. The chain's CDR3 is CASSSVGLYYEQYF.

This chain's CDR3 is CASSPDDTQYF. This rearrangement joins TRBV18 to TRBJ2-3. CDR3 length: 11 amino acids. Germline lookup yields CDR1 KGHSH and CDR2 LQKENI.

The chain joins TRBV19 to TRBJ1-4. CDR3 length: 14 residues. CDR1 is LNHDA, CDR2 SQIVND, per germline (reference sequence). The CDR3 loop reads CASSIFSENEKLFF.

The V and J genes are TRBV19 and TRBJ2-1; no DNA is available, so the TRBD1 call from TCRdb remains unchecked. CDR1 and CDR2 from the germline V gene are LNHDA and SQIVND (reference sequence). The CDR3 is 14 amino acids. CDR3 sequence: CASTPGTTYNEQFF.

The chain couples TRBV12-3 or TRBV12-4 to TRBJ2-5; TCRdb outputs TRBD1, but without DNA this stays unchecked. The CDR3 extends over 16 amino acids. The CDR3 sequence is CASSLGFEGALKTQYF.

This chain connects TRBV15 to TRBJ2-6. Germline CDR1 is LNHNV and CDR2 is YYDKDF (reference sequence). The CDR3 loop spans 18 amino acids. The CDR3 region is CATSRDDDVGSGANVLTF.

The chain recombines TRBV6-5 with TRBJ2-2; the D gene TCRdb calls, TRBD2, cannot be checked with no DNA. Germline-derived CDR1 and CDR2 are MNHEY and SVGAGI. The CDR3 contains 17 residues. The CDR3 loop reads CASSYSIGPGGTGELFF.